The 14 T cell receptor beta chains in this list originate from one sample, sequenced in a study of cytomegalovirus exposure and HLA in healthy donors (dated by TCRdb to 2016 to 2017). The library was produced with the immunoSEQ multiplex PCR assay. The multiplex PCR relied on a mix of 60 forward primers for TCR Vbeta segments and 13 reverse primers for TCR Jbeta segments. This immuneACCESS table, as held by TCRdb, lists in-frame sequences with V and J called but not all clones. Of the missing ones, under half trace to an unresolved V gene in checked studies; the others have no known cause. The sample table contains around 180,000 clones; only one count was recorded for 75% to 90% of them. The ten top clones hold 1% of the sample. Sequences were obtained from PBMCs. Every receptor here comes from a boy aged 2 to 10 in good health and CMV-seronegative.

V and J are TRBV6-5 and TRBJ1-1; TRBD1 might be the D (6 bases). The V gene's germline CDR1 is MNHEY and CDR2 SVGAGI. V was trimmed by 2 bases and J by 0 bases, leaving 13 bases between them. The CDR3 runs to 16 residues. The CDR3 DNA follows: TGTGCCAGCAGTTACGGAGGGGGGGTACTGAACACTGAAGCTTTCTTT. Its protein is CASSYGGGVLNTEAFF.

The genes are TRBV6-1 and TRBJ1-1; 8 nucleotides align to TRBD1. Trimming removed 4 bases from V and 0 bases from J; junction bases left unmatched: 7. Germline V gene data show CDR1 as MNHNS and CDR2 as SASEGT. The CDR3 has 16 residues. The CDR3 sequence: CASSGDRGTLNTEAFF. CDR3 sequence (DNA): TGTGCCAGCAGTGGAGACAGGGGAACTCTGAACACTGAAGCTTTCTTT.

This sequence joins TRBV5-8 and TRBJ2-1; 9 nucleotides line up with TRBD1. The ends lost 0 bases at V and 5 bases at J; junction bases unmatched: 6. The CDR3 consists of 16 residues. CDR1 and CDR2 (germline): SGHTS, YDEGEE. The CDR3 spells CASSLGGTGFNNEQFF. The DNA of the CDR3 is TGTGCCAGCAGCTTGGGCGGGACAGGGTTTAACAATGAGCAGTTCTTC.

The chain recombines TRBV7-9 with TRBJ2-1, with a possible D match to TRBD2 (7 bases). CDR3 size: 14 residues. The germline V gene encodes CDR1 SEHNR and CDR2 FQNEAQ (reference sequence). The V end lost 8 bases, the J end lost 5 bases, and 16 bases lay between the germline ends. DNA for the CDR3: TGTGCCAGCGGGGGGGCGCGAGGTGACAATGAGCAGTTCTTC. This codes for CASGGARGDNEQFF.

CDR3 sequence (DNA): TGTGCCAGCAGTTACTCGACTAGCGGGAGAGGGGGTGAGCAGTTCTTC. Residues: CASSYSTSGRGGEQFF. The chain couples TRBV6-6 to TRBJ2-1; 12 bases fit TRBD2. This CDR3 region has 16 residues. V dropped 0 bases and J dropped 9; count of bases not matched to a gene: 6. Germline CDR1 reads MNHNY; CDR2 reads SVGAGI (reference sequence).

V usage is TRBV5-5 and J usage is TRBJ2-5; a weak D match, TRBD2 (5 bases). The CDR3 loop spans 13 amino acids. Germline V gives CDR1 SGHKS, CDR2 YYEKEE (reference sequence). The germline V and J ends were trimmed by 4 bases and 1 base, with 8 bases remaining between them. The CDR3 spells CASSRGFQETQYF. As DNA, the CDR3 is TGTGCCAGCAGCCGGGGATTCCAAGAGACCCAGTACTTC. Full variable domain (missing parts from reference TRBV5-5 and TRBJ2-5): DAGVTQSPTHLIKTRGQQVTLRCSPISGHKSVSWYQQVLGQGPQFIFQYYEKEERGRGNFPDRFSARQFPNYSSELNVNALLLGDSALYLCASSRGFQETQYFGPGTRLLVL.

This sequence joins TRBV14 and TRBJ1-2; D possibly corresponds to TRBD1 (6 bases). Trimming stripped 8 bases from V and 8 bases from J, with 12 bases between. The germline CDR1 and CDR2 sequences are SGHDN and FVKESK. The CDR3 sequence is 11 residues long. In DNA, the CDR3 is TGTGCCAGCGACAGGACAAGGGGCTACACCTTC. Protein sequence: CASDRTRGYTF.

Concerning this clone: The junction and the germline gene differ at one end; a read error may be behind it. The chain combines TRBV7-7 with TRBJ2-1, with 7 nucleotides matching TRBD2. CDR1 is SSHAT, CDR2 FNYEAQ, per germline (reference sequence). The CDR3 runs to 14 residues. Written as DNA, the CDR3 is TGTGCTAGCAGCTTATTGCTAGCGGTGGATGAGCAGTTCTTC. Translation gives CASSLLLAVDEQFF.

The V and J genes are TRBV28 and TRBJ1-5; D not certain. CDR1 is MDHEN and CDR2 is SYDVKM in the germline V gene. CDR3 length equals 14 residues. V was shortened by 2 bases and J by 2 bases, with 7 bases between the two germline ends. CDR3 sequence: CASSLGGGNQPQHF. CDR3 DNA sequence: TGTGCCAGCAGTTTAGGAGGTGGCAATCAGCCCCAGCATTTT.

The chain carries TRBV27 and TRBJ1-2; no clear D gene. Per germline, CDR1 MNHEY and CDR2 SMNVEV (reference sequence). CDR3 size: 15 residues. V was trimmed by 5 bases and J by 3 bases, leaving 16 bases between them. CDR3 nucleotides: TGTGCCAGCAGTCCCTCTCTTGCGGGGTACTATGGCTACACCTTC. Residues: CASSPSLAGYYGYTF.

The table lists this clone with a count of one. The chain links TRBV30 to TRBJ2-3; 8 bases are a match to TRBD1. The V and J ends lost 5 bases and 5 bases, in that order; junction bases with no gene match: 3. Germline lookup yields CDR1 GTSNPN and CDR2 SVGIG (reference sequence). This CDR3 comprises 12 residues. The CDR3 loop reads CAWSTGGDTQYF. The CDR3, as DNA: TGTGCCTGGTCAACAGGGGGAGATACGCAGTATTTT.

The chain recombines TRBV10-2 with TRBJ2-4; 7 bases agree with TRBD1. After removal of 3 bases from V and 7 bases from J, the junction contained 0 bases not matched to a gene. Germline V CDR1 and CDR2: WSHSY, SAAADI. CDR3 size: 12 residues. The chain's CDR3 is CASSDRGNIQYF. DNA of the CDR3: TGCGCCAGCAGTGACAGGGGGAACATTCAGTACTTC.

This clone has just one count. This chain's CDR3 is CASSEGRNQPQHF. The CDR3 DNA follows: TGTGCCAGCAGTGAAGGCCGGAATCAGCCCCAGCATTTT. This rearrangement joins TRBV2 to TRBJ1-5; D is ambiguous. Germline CDR1 SNHLY, CDR2 FYNNEI. The CDR3 is made up of 13 amino acids. Trimming removed 1 base at V and 4 bases at J, with 5 bases between.

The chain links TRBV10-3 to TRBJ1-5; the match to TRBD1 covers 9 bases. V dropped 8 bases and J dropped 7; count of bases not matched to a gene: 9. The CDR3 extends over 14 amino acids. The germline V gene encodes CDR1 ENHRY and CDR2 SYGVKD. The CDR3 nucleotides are TGTGCCATCCCAACCGGGACAGGGCTCCAGCCCCAGCATTTT. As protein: CAIPTGTGLQPQHF.